The entry below gives a single T cell receptor (beta chain) sequence along with its context. The antigen is unknown. The data stem from a study of cytomegalovirus exposure and HLA in healthy donors. The primer mix had 60 Vbeta and 13 Jbeta primers. Generated by immunoSEQ multiplex PCR, the TCRdb table keeps only in-frame clones and is missing some. The top ten clones hold around 1.9% of a sample with approximately 150,000 clones, approximately 80% of them seen once. Notes on the study in general: A later analysis showed that HLA-associated TCR beta chains had undergone more clonal expansion than equally common others. In an earlier analysis, productive rearrangement rates for most beta V segments clustered near 90% or 30%.

Trimming took 4 bases from V and 5 from J, leaving 12 bases between them. The germline CDR1 and CDR2 sequences are SGHNT and YYREEE (reference sequence). There are 13 residues in the CDR3. The source of this sequence is a woman between 35 and 50 years old in good health and CMV-seronegative. Sequencing input: PBMCs. This chain connects TRBV5-4 to TRBJ1-2, with unresolved D. The CDR3 DNA reads as TGTGCCAGCAGCCCCCTAGCGGCGTATGGCTACACCTTC. Its protein product is CASSPLAAYGYTF.